The 28 T cell receptor beta chains in this list originate from one sample, sequenced in a study of control samples from healthy donors and cancer patients. Assay used: immunoSEQ multiplex PCR; TCRdb lists only in-frame clones, some missing. The table shows 70,000 to 90,000 clones, with about 90% occurring only once. The specimen sequenced was PBMCs. Receptor source: a woman aged 55-70 years with head and neck cancer.

The V call is TRBV27, the J call TRBJ1-1; D perhaps matches TRBD1 (5 bases). CDR1 and CDR2 (germline): MNHEY, SMNVEV (reference sequence). V dropped 0 bases and J dropped 5 bases, with 13 bases sitting between them. The CDR3 covers 15 residues. In nucleotides, the CDR3 is TGTGCCAGCAGTTTATCAGGGAGGGGATGGACTGAAGCTTTCTTT. It codes for CASSLSGRGWTEAFF.

The chain is built from TRBV5-1 and TRBJ2-5, with 7 nucleotides matching TRBD1. Looked up from germline, CDR1 is SGHRS and CDR2 is YFSETQ. This CDR3 comprises 14 residues. V shed 0 bases, J shed 5 bases, and the junction held 4 bases outside the gene matches. CDR3 in amino acids: CASSLAADRETQYF. The CDR3 DNA follows: TGCGCCAGCAGCTTGGCCGCGGACAGGGAGACCCAGTACTTC.

The chain has TRBV18 and TRBJ2-3, with D possibly being TRBD1 (6 bases). Trimming shortened V by 3 bases and J by 1 base, and 20 bases separated the two germline ends. Germline lookup yields CDR1 KGHSH and CDR2 LQKENI. CDR3 length: 18 amino acids. CDR3 sequence: CASSPLLSQGMGTDTQYF. The CDR3 bases are TGTGCCAGCTCACCTCTACTTAGCCAGGGGATGGGCACAGATACGCAGTATTTT. Supplemented by reference TRBV18 and TRBJ2-3, the full variable domain reads NAGVMQNPRHLVRRRGQEARLRCSPMKGHSHVYWYRQLPEEGLKFMVYLQKENIIDESGMPKERFSAEFPKEGPSILRIQQVVRGDSAAYFCASSPLLSQGMGTDTQYFGPGTRLTVL.

The chain's CDR3 is CSASELAGGPRNEQFF. The CDR3 DNA is TGCAGTGCTAGTGAGCTAGCGGGAGGGCCACGGAATGAGCAGTTCTTC. This chain joins TRBV20-1 and TRBJ2-1; 12 positions agree with TRBD2. The V gene's germline CDR1 is DFQATT and CDR2 SNEGSKA (reference sequence). The trim removed 3 bases at V and 7 bases at J, leaving 10 bases unmatched. The CDR3 loop spans 16 amino acids.

The J gene is TRBJ2-1, the V gene TRBV20-1, with 10 bases that match TRBD2. The CDR3 consists of 15 residues. Per the germline V gene, CDR1 is DFQATT and CDR2 is SNEGSKA (reference sequence). V dropped 3 bases and J dropped 7; count of bases not matched to a gene: 9. The chain's CDR3 is CSASGRTSGWNEQFF. CDR3 nucleotide sequence: TGCAGTGCTAGTGGTCGGACTAGCGGTTGGAATGAGCAGTTCTTC.

This chain uses TRBV6-2 or TRBV6-3 with TRBJ2-3; D is undetermined. This CDR3 spans 12 amino acids. Per germline, CDR1 MNHEY and CDR2 SVGEGT. Trimming left V 5 bases short and J 0 bases short, with 3 bases between. The DNA of the CDR3 is TGTGCCAGCAGTAGCAGCACAGATACGCAGTATTTT. It yields the protein CASSSSTDTQYF.

The chain carries TRBV5-6 and TRBJ1-4; D is uncertain. The CDR3 has 15 residues. V gave up 1 base and J gave up 10 bases, with 17 bases separating them. Germline V gene sequence: CDR1 SGHDT, CDR2 YYEEEE. CDR3 residues: CASSLMDVALGKLFF. CDR3 bases: TGTGCCAGCAGCTTGATGGACGTGGCCCTTGGAAAACTGTTTTTT.

The chain is built from TRBV5-5 and TRBJ2-5; D gene uncertain. This CDR3 is 12 amino acids long. Germline V gene lookup returns CDR1 SGHKS and CDR2 YYEKEE (reference sequence). Trimming took off 2 bases at V and 3 bases at J, with 5 bases between the two ends. The CDR3 DNA reads as TGTGCCAGCAGCTTTCCTGAAGAGACCCAGTACTTC. It yields the protein CASSFPEETQYF. Variable domain in full (rest from reference TRBV5-5 and TRBJ2-5): DAGVTQSPTHLIKTRGQQVTLRCSPISGHKSVSWYQQVLGQGPQFIFQYYEKEERGRGNFPDRFSARQFPNYSSELNVNALLLGDSALYLCASSFPEETQYFGPGTRLLVL.

The rearrangement links TRBV19 to TRBJ2-7; 7 bases line up with TRBD1. The CDR3 runs 15 residues. V shed 5 bases, J shed 0 bases, and the junction held 7 bases outside the gene matches. Germline loops: CDR1 LNHDA, CDR2 SQIVND (reference sequence). CDR3 protein: CASSSQGDGSYEQYF. As DNA, the CDR3 is TGTGCCAGTAGTTCTCAGGGGGACGGCTCCTACGAGCAGTACTTC.

The rearrangement joins TRBV5-4 to TRBJ1-1; D unresolved. This CDR3 is 19 amino acids long. Germline values: CDR1 SGHNT, CDR2 YYREEE (reference sequence). Trimming removed 4 bases from V and 4 bases from J, with 29 bases in between. CDR3 sequence reads: CASSPSPFGPRIFGTEAFF. The CDR3 DNA reads as TGTGCCAGCAGCCCGAGCCCGTTTGGCCCTCGAATTTTCGGCACTGAAGCTTTCTTT.

This clone was detected once. The chain employs TRBV30 and TRBJ1-1; unclear D gene. Per germline, CDR1 GTSNPN and CDR2 SVGIG (reference sequence). Trimming cost V 1 base and J 5 bases, with 17 bases left between them. The CDR3 contains 15 residues. CDR3 residues: CAWSGILTVDTEAFF. The CDR3, as DNA: TGTGCCTGGAGTGGAATACTGACGGTGGATACTGAAGCTTTCTTT.

This clone was seen once. V is TRBV7-9 and J is TRBJ2-1; D is undetermined. The CDR3 runs 15 residues. V dropped 1 base and J dropped 6 bases, with 13 bases sitting between them. Germline V gene sequence: CDR1 SEHNR, CDR2 FQNEAQ (reference sequence). The CDR3 reads CASSLEVGPGNEQFF. The CDR3 nucleotides are TGTGCCAGCAGCTTAGAAGTGGGCCCGGGCAATGAGCAGTTCTTC.

J is TRBJ2-1 and V is TRBV27, with 8 nucleotides matching TRBD2. The CDR3 is 14 amino acids. Germline lookup yields CDR1 MNHEY and CDR2 SMNVEV (reference sequence). V dropped 5 bases and J dropped 7; count of bases not matched to a gene: 7. CDR3 residues: CASSEAGVGNEQFF. The DNA of the CDR3 is TGTGCCAGCAGTGAAGCGGGAGTGGGTAATGAGCAGTTCTTC.

The rearrangement joins TRBV28 to TRBJ1-2; D remains unclear. Per the germline V gene, CDR1 is MDHEN and CDR2 is SYDVKM. The germline V and J ends were trimmed by 4 bases and 4 bases, with 13 bases remaining between them. This CDR3 is built from 14 residues. The CDR3 sequence: CASSSGRPTYGYTF. The CDR3 nucleotides read TGTGCCAGCAGTTCGGGCAGGCCCACCTATGGCTACACCTTC.

The V call is TRBV28, the J call TRBJ1-2; D is undetermined. Germline values: CDR1 MDHEN, CDR2 SYDVKM. V was pared by 5 bases and J by 8 bases, with 18 bases between. CDR3 length: 14 amino acids. The CDR3, as DNA: TGTGCCAGCAGTCTGCCCGGGTCGTCTAGGGGCTACACCTTC. Its protein product is CASSLPGSSRGYTF.

The chain has TRBV7-9 and TRBJ1-4; a possible D gene is TRBD1 (5 bases). Germline V gives CDR1 SEHNR, CDR2 FQNEAQ (reference sequence). The germline V and J ends were trimmed by 5 bases and 0 bases, with 10 bases remaining between them. CDR3 length: 15 amino acids. CDR3 sequence reads: CASSRGRTTNEKLFF. The CDR3 coding sequence is TGTGCCAGCAGCCGGGGACGGACAACTAATGAAAAACTGTTTTTT.

With respect to this clone: The junction differs from germline at one of its ends, possibly a read error. V is TRBV5-5 and J is TRBJ2-1; TRBD2 aligns across 12 bases. Germline V CDR1 and CDR2: SGHKS, YYEKEE (reference sequence). There are 13 residues in the CDR3. As DNA, the CDR3 is TGTGCCAGCAGCTTTGGGACTAGCGGGTCTGAGGTCTTC. It translates to CASSFGTSGSEVF.

The gene calls are TRBV11-3 and TRBJ2-7; a possible D gene is TRBD1 (5 bases). Trimming took off 3 bases at V and 1 base at J, with 10 bases between the two ends. The germline V gene has CDR1 SGHNT and CDR2 YENEEA. The CDR3 totals 14 residues. CDR3 residues: CASSLGPGSYEQYF. The CDR3 DNA sequence: TGTGCCAGCAGCTTGGGGCCAGGTTCCTACGAGCAGTACTTC.

CDR3 protein: CASSLGGGPGNTIYF. The CDR3 bases are TGTGCCAGCAGCTTAGGTGGAGGGCCCGGGAACACCATATATTTT. V usage is TRBV7-6 and J usage is TRBJ1-3; D uncertain. Trimming took off 1 base at V and 7 bases at J, with 14 bases between the two ends. The germline CDR1 and CDR2 sequences are SGHVS and FNYEAQ. The CDR3 has 15 residues.

The CDR3 sequence is CASSIFLRTENTEAFF. Here the CDR3 DNA reads TGTGCCAGTAGTATCTTTCTCCGGACGGAGAACACTGAAGCTTTCTTT. V and J are TRBV19 and TRBJ1-1; D is unclear. Trimming removed 3 bases from V and 1 base from J, with 15 bases in between. CDR1 LNHDA and CDR2 SQIVND come from the germline V gene (reference sequence). The CDR3 totals 16 residues.

The chain recombines TRBV2 with TRBJ2-1, with D perhaps being TRBD1 or TRBD2 (6 bases each). Germline-derived CDR1 and CDR2 are SNHLY and FYNNEI. Trimming shortened V by 10 bases and J by 4 bases, and 17 bases separated the two germline ends. CDR3 length: 14 amino acids. CDR3 nucleotides: TGTGCCACCCAAGGGGGGACAACGTACAATGAGCAGTTCTTC. The encoded protein is CATQGGTTYNEQFF. The entire variable domain, with the rest obtained from reference TRBV2 and TRBJ2-1, is as follows: EPEVTQTPSHQVTQMGQEVILRCVPISNHLYFYWYRQILGQKVEFLVSFYNNEISEKSEIFDDQFSVERPDGSNFTLKIRSTKLEDSAMYFCATQGGTTYNEQFFGPGTRLTVL.

The chain recombines TRBV9 with TRBJ1-1; D is perhaps TRBD1 (5 bases). V dropped 0 bases and J dropped 0 bases, with 12 bases sitting between them. The germline gives CDR1 SGDLS, CDR2 YYNGEE. CDR3 length: 16 amino acids. CDR3 DNA: TGTGCCAGCAGCGTAGCAGGGAGAGGGATGAACACTGAAGCTTTCTTT. Its protein is CASSVAGRGMNTEAFF.

The chain recombines TRBV6-5 with TRBJ2-7; TRBD1 might be the D (6 bases). The CDR3 is 14 residues long. Trimming pared 6 bases from V and 2 bases from J, leaving 14 bases between. The germline gives CDR1 MNHEY, CDR2 SVGAGI. CDR3 DNA: TGTGCCAGCAGGTCTACAGGGTTCCCCTACGAGCAGTACTTC. Residues: CASRSTGFPYEQYF.

The rearrangement joins TRBV27 to TRBJ2-6; D gene unclear. This CDR3 spans 15 amino acids. Germline loops: CDR1 MNHEY, CDR2 SMNVEV (reference sequence). Deletions cut 2 bases from V and 2 bases from J, with 7 bases between. The CDR3 spells CASSLSRTGANVLTF. The CDR3 nucleotides are TGTGCCAGCAGTTTAAGTCGGACTGGGGCCAACGTCCTGACTTTC.

The chain employs TRBV7-2 and TRBJ2-5, with TRBD1 matching 7 bases. Per germline, CDR1 SGHTA and CDR2 FQGNSA. The V and J ends lost 5 bases and 1 base, in that order; junction bases with no gene match: 4. CDR3 size: 14 residues. Here the CDR3 reads CASSPDRAQETQYF. CDR3 nucleotide sequence: TGTGCCAGCAGCCCAGACAGGGCCCAAGAGACCCAGTACTTC.

V and J are TRBV28 and TRBJ2-1; TRBD2 aligns across 7 bases. CDR3 length: 13 amino acids. Germline V gene sequence: CDR1 MDHEN, CDR2 SYDVKM. Losses at the gene ends were 3 bases for V and 9 bases for J; bases not matched to a gene: 5. The CDR3 DNA reads TGTGCCAGCAGTTTTTCAGCGGGAACTGAGCAGTTCTTC. This sequence encodes CASSFSAGTEQFF.

The V gene is TRBV28, the J gene TRBJ1-5; 7 bases agree with TRBD1. Losses at the gene ends were 9 bases for V and 0 bases for J; bases not matched to a gene: 5. CDR1 is MDHEN, CDR2 SYDVKM, per germline. This CDR3 contains 14 residues. CDR3 bases: TGTGCCAGTCTGACAGGGTATAGCAATCAGCCCCAGCATTTT. It encodes CASLTGYSNQPQHF. The full variable domain, with the rest looked up from reference TRBV28 and TRBJ1-5, is DVKVTQSSRYLVKRTGEKVFLECVQDMDHENMFWYRQDPGLGLRLIYFSYDVKMKEKGDIPEGYSVSREKKERFSLILESASTNQTSMYLCASLTGYSNQPQHFGDGTRLSIL.

This clone was seen a few times. The chain combines TRBV6-5 with TRBJ2-1; maybe TRBD1 (6 bases). The ends were cut back, 4 bases at V and 10 bases at J, with 20 bases in the middle. Germline-derived CDR1 and CDR2 are MNHEY and SVGAGI. The CDR3 has 15 amino acids. This CDR3 reads CASSSPTYQGYEQFF. Here the CDR3 DNA reads TGTGCCAGCAGTTCACCCACTTATCAGGGGTACGAGCAGTTCTTC.